The 32 T cell receptor beta chains reported below all come from one sample, sequenced in a study of T cell responses to AZD1222 COVID-19 vaccine. Generated by immunoSEQ multiplex PCR, the TCRdb table keeps only in-frame clones and is missing some. The sample carries 200,000 or so clones, around 92% recorded once. The specimen was peripheral blood, collected on day 0 of AZD1222 vaccination. These receptors were obtained from an adult in good health.

The rearrangement uses TRBV5-5 and TRBJ1-3; no firm D call. Deletions cut 0 bases from V and 8 bases from J, with 15 bases between. Germline V gene data show CDR1 as SGHKS and CDR2 as YYEKEE (reference sequence). The CDR3 length is 15 residues. This chain's CDR3 is CASSLAKREIDTIYF. DNA of the CDR3: TGTGCCAGCAGCTTGGCCAAAAGGGAGATCGACACCATATATTTT.

V is TRBV6-5 and J is TRBJ2-7, with 9 bases identical to TRBD2. CDR3 length equals 14 residues. The ends lost 5 bases at V and 6 bases at J; junction bases unmatched: 8. Germline CDR1 and CDR2: MNHEY and SVGAGI. The chain's CDR3 is CASSRPGLASEQYF. CDR3 nucleotides: TGTGCCAGCAGTAGACCGGGACTAGCTTCCGAGCAGTACTTC.

The rearrangement joins TRBV6-1 to TRBJ2-7; 10 bases match TRBD2. The J segment lost 8 bases and the V segment lost 3 bases, leaving 4 bases of the junction unmatched. This CDR3 is 13 amino acids long. Germline V gives CDR1 MNHNS, CDR2 SASEGT. Here the CDR3 reads CASSDPSGRQQYF. CDR3 sequence (DNA): TGTGCCAGCAGTGACCCTAGCGGGAGACAGCAGTACTTC.

The rearrangement joins TRBV6-2 or TRBV6-3 to TRBJ1-2; D remains unclear. Trimming left V 4 bases short and J 8 bases short, with 8 bases between. The CDR3 extends over 11 amino acids. Germline assignment: CDR1 MNHEY and CDR2 SVGEGT. CDR3: CASSSSFGYTF. Written as DNA, the CDR3 is TGTGCCAGCAGTTCGTCGTTCGGCTACACCTTC.

The rearrangement links TRBV5-1 to TRBJ1-1; D might be TRBD1 (6 bases). V was shortened by 4 bases and J by 1 base, with 11 bases between the two germline ends. CDR3 length equals 14 residues. Per germline, CDR1 SGHRS and CDR2 YFSETQ. CDR3 DNA: TGCGCCAGCAGCCCGGGGGGCCAGAACACTGAAGCTTTCTTT. This encodes CASSPGGQNTEAFF.

The chain links TRBV19 to TRBJ1-5; TRBD1 agrees at 8 bases. CDR3 size: 16 residues. Germline-derived CDR1 and CDR2 are LNHDA and SQIVND (reference sequence). V lost 4 bases to trimming and J lost 4 bases; unmatched junction nucleotides: 9. CDR3 nucleotides: TGTGCCAGTAGTACCCCGCGGACAGGGCAAAATCAGCCCCAGCATTTT. Translating it yields CASSTPRTGQNQPQHF.

The chain couples TRBV21-1 to TRBJ1-5. TRBV21-1 is noted as a pseudogene. The CDR3 consists of 17 residues. The CDR3 DNA reads TGTGCCAGCAGCAAAGATAAGTGGAGAAACAGCAATCAGCCCCAGCATTTT. Protein: CASSKDKWRNSNQPQHF.

J is TRBJ2-3 and V is TRBV27; unclear D gene. The V end lost 5 bases, the J end lost 6 bases, and 9 bases lay between the germline ends. The CDR3 covers 12 residues. Germline V gene data show CDR1 as MNHEY and CDR2 as SMNVEV (reference sequence). The CDR3 spells CASSPEGDTQYF. In nucleotides, the CDR3 is TGTGCCAGCAGTCCAGAAGGGGATACGCAGTATTTT.

The genes are TRBV3-1 (or the pseudogene TRBV3-2) and TRBJ2-7; 7 positions agree with TRBD2. The CDR3 is 15 amino acids. Germline lookup yields CDR1 LGHDT and CDR2 YNNKEL (reference sequence). The trim removed 1 base at V and 6 bases at J, leaving 9 bases unmatched. Here the CDR3 DNA reads TGTGCCAGCAGCCAAGGGGACGGACTAGAGTCCGAGCAGTACTTC. It specifies CASSQGDGLESEQYF.

This clone was observed a single time. This chain joins TRBV3-1 (or the pseudogene TRBV3-2) and TRBJ1-4; D is uncertain. V was cut by 0 bases and J by 3 bases, with 11 bases left in between. This CDR3 comprises 16 residues. Germline V lookup: CDR1 LGHDT, CDR2 YNNKEL (reference sequence). CDR3 DNA: TGTGCCAGCAGCCAAGACGGTAGGCGGGCTAATGAAAAACTGTTTTTT. Protein: CASSQDGRRANEKLFF.

V and J are TRBV7-9 and TRBJ2-1; D is ambiguous. Between the trimmed V and J ends, which lost 7 bases and 0 bases, there was a span of 10 bases. This CDR3 contains 14 residues. CDR1 is SEHNR, CDR2 FQNEAQ, per germline (reference sequence). CDR3 in amino acids: CASNAARSYNEQFF. As DNA, the CDR3 is TGTGCCAGCAACGCGGCCCGCTCCTACAATGAGCAGTTCTTC. Complete variable domain (other parts from reference TRBV7-9 and TRBJ2-1): DTGVSQNPRHKITKRGQNVTFRCDPISEHNRLYWYRQTLGQGPEFLTYFQNEAQLEKSRLLSDRFSAERPKGSFSTLEIQRTEQGDSAMYLCASNAARSYNEQFFGPGTRLTVL.

This chain uses TRBV5-1 with TRBJ1-1; 9 positions agree with TRBD1. Germline CDR1 reads SGHRS; CDR2 reads YFSETQ. The CDR3 runs to 16 residues. V lost 0 bases to trimming and J lost 0 bases; unmatched junction nucleotides: 3. The DNA for the CDR3 is TGCGCCAGCAGCTTGGGACAGGGGGGTCTGAACACTGAAGCTTTCTTT. This encodes CASSLGQGGLNTEAFF.

The gene calls are TRBV23-1 and TRBJ2-1; a possible D gene is TRBD2 (6 bases). TRBV23-1 is identified as an open reading frame with a role that is uncertain. V was clipped by 6 bases and J by 6 bases, with 12 bases between them. The length of the CDR3 is 13 residues. The CDR3 DNA sequence: TGCGCCAGCAGGCCAGCTAGCGTCAATGAGCAGTTCTTC. Protein sequence: CASRPASVNEQFF.

The chain links TRBV10-3 to TRBJ2-3; D is perhaps TRBD2 (6 bases). V lost 4 bases, J lost 0 bases, and 17 bases lay in between. This CDR3 has 17 amino acids. From germline, CDR1 is ENHRY and CDR2 SYGVKD. The CDR3 DNA sequence: TGTGCCATCAGTGGGGGTTTTGGGGGGATCAGCACAGATACGCAGTATTTT. Its translation: CAISGGFGGISTDTQYF.

The rearrangement uses TRBV7-8 and TRBJ2-1; tentatively, D is TRBD2 (6 bases). CDR1 SGHVS and CDR2 FQNEAQ come from the germline V gene. CDR3 size: 15 residues. Trimming took 6 bases from V and 6 from J, leaving 18 bases between them. In DNA form, the CDR3 reads TGTGCCAGCAGTTCACGTCAGGGACTTTTCAATGAGCAGTTCTTC. Its protein is CASSSRQGLFNEQFF.

This chain links TRBV9 with TRBJ2-5; 12 bases line up with TRBD2. CDR1 is SGDLS and CDR2 is YYNGEE in the germline V gene. This CDR3 spans 20 amino acids. V lost 4 bases and J lost 5; bases outside the gene matches: 21. This CDR3 reads CASSSPLGASGRAWGETQYF. The CDR3 DNA sequence: TGTGCCAGCAGCTCCCCCCTCGGGGCTAGCGGGAGGGCCTGGGGTGAGACCCAGTACTTC.

The rearrangement uses TRBV28 and TRBJ1-5; possibly TRBD1 for D (5 bases). The CDR3 is 15 residues long. The germline V gene encodes CDR1 MDHEN and CDR2 SYDVKM. Trimming removed 6 bases from V and 1 base from J, with 13 bases in between. The CDR3 DNA follows: TGTGCCAGCAGAATCTCAGGGCAAAGCAATCAGCCCCAGCATTTT. It specifies CASRISGQSNQPQHF. Filled out from reference TRBV28 and TRBJ1-5, the complete variable domain reads DVKVTQSSRYLVKRTGEKVFLECVQDMDHENMFWYRQDPGLGLRLIYFSYDVKMKEKGDIPEGYSVSREKKERFSLILESASTNQTSMYLCASRISGQSNQPQHFGDGTRLSIL.

The chain has TRBV7-8 and TRBJ1-5, with D perhaps TRBD1 (6 bases). The V end lost 5 bases, the J end lost 2 bases, and 10 bases lay between the germline ends. The germline gives CDR1 SGHVS, CDR2 FQNEAQ. This CDR3 has 14 residues. CDR3 amino acids: CASSRGGGNQPQHF. In nucleotides, the CDR3 is TGTGCCAGCAGCCGAGGGGGGGGCAATCAGCCCCAGCATTTT.

The CDR3 bases are TGTGCCAGCAGTGAAGGAATTGAAGCTTTCTTT. Translated: CASSEGIEAFF. This chain connects TRBV2 to TRBJ1-1; D remains unclear. V shed 1 base and J shed 7 bases, with 4 bases lying between them. The CDR3 runs 11 residues. Germline V gene data show CDR1 as SNHLY and CDR2 as FYNNEI.

V is TRBV27 and J is TRBJ1-1; possible D gene TRBD1, 5 bases. Germline values: CDR1 MNHEY, CDR2 SMNVEV (reference sequence). The V end was cut by 3 bases, the J end by 7 bases, with 15 bases between. The length of the CDR3 is 14 residues. The CDR3 DNA follows: TGTGCCAGCAGTTTGGAAGGGGCTAGGGGTGAAGCTTTCTTT. The encoded protein is CASSLEGARGEAFF.

The chain has TRBV27 and TRBJ1-2; D perhaps matches TRBD1 (5 bases). Per the germline V gene, CDR1 is MNHEY and CDR2 is SMNVEV (reference sequence). There are 14 residues in the CDR3. V was trimmed by 6 bases and J by 3 bases, leaving 14 bases between them. CDR3 sequence reads: CASSLRDGDYGYTF. CDR3 bases: TGTGCCAGCAGCCTCCGGGACGGCGACTATGGCTACACCTTC.

The CDR3: CASSSLRGRLTYNEQFF. DNA of the CDR3: TGTGCCAGCAGCTCCCTCCGCGGGAGGCTTACCTACAATGAGCAGTTCTTC. The chain uses TRBV11-2 and TRBJ2-1, with 8 positions matching TRBD2. V dropped 4 bases and J dropped 2; count of bases not matched to a gene: 10. The CDR3 has 17 residues. Germline V gene sequence: CDR1 SGHAT, CDR2 FQNNGV.

The chain combines TRBV28 with TRBJ1-6; D is ambiguous. Germline lookup yields CDR1 MDHEN and CDR2 SYDVKM. The CDR3 runs to 14 residues. The ends were cut back, 2 bases at V and 8 bases at J, with 10 bases in the middle. CDR3 loop: CASSLRSGHSPLHF. The CDR3 bases are TGTGCCAGCAGTTTAAGGTCAGGTCATTCACCCCTCCACTTT.

The chain is built from TRBV5-4 and TRBJ2-3, with 9 bases identical to TRBD2. The CDR3 consists of 17 residues. Trimming at V came to 0 bases and at J to 6 bases, leaving 11 bases not matched to a gene. Germline CDR1 reads SGHNT; CDR2 reads YYREEE (reference sequence). CDR3 nucleotides: TGTGCCAGCAGCTTGGGGGTGAGCGGGAGGAAAAGCGATACGCAGTATTTT. Residues: CASSLGVSGRKSDTQYF. Full variable domain (missing parts from reference TRBV5-4 and TRBJ2-3): ETGVTQSPTHLIKTRGQQVTLRCSSQSGHNTVSWYQQALGQGPQFIFQYYREEENGRGNFPPRFSGLQFPNYSSELNVNALELDDSALYLCASSLGVSGRKSDTQYFGPGTRLTVL.

The V and J genes are TRBV28 and TRBJ2-1; 9 bases map to TRBD2. J gave up 4 bases and V 5 bases, and 6 bases lay outside the gene matches. Per germline, CDR1 MDHEN and CDR2 SYDVKM. The length of the CDR3 is 15 residues. The CDR3 is CASSIAGAGYNEQFF. The CDR3 DNA follows: TGTGCCAGCAGTATAGCGGGAGCAGGTTACAATGAGCAGTTCTTC.

The gene calls are TRBV5-1 and TRBJ2-1; TRBD1 aligns across 7 bases. CDR1 is SGHRS and CDR2 is YFSETQ in the germline V gene. The CDR3 has 14 residues. V shed 1 base and J 6 bases; nucleotides not matched to a gene: 4. The CDR3 DNA reads TGCGCCAGCAGCTTGCCGGGACAGTCCAATGAGCAGTTCTTC. Protein product: CASSLPGQSNEQFF. The whole variable domain, remainder taken from reference TRBV5-1 and TRBJ2-1, is KAGVTQTPRYLIKTRGQQVTLSCSPISGHRSVSWYQQTPGQGLQFLFEYFSETQRNKGNFPGRFSGRQFSNSRSEMNVSTLELGDSALYLCASSLPGQSNEQFFGPGTRLTVL.

The count of this clone is one. The gene calls are TRBV21-1 and TRBJ2-5; TRBD1 is taken as the D call from the table, unchecked against the DNA. TRBV21-1 is described as a pseudogene. The CDR3 runs 19 residues. The CDR3 coding sequence is TGTGCCAGCAGCAAAGATCTATTATTTGGACAGGGGCACCAAGAGACCCAGTACTTC. This sequence encodes CASSKDLLFGQGHQETQYF.

CDR3 nucleotide sequence: TGTGCCAGCAGCTTAGGCCGGGGGGTGAATAATTCACCCCTCCACTTT. Its protein is CASSLGRGVNNSPLHF. V is TRBV13 and J is TRBJ1-6, with D possibly TRBD1 on 5 matching bases. Between the trimmed V and J ends, which lost 0 bases and 5 bases, there was a span of 11 bases. Germline values: CDR1 PRHDT, CDR2 FYEKMQ (reference sequence). There are 16 residues in the CDR3.

This chain links TRBV10-1 with TRBJ2-7; 7 positions agree with TRBD1. V shed 5 bases, J shed 4 bases, and the junction held 23 bases outside the gene matches. This CDR3 region has 19 residues. Per germline, CDR1 WNHNN and CDR2 SYGVQD (reference sequence). CDR3 amino acids: CASSPEPDRESAPIYEQYF. The DNA for the CDR3 is TGCGCCAGCAGTCCTGAGCCCGACAGGGAGTCGGCCCCAATTTACGAGCAGTACTTC.

The V gene is TRBV4-3, the J gene TRBJ2-7, with no clear D. Trimming left V 1 base short and J 7 bases short, with 5 bases between. The CDR3 is 11 residues long. Germline lookup yields CDR1 LGHNA and CDR2 YSLEER. CDR3 residues: CASSQGTEQYF. CDR3 coding DNA: TGCGCCAGCAGCCAAGGCACGGAGCAGTACTTC.

The J gene is TRBJ2-1, the V gene TRBV16; D not resolved. CDR3 length: 11 amino acids. The germline V gene encodes CDR1 KGHSY and CDR2 FQNENV. The ends were cut back, 1 base at V and 9 bases at J, with 4 bases in the middle. The CDR3 sequence is CASSQFLEQFF. CDR3 bases: TGTGCCAGCAGCCAATTCCTTGAGCAGTTCTTC.

The rearrangement links TRBV6-2 or TRBV6-3 to TRBJ2-7, with 10 positions matching TRBD2. Germline CDR1 MNHEY, CDR2 SVGEGT. The trim removed 2 bases at V and 4 bases at J, leaving 5 bases unmatched. CDR3 length: 15 residues. This CDR3 reads CASSYGTSASYEQYF. The CDR3 nucleotides are TGTGCCAGCAGTTACGGGACTAGCGCGAGTTACGAGCAGTACTTC.